Listed below are T cell receptor beta chains from one sample, sequenced in a study of molecular identifiers for immune sequencing clone quantification. Using its own MiXCR run on the PCR reads, TCRdb lists one record per CDR3 protein. The sample lists roughly 630,000 distinct CDR3 sequences; around 25% were seen once. Material: naive CD8+ T cells from blood, with Jurkat cell RNA spiked in. Receptor source: a human donor in good health. Some libraries in this study had Jurkat cell RNA spiked in. Each CDR3 is given with its conserved first and last residue. D genes are given only for firm matches.

j_call | d_call | v_call | cdr3_aa
TRBJ2-1 | NA | TRBV4-1 | CASSQESGPQYNEQFF
TRBJ2-5 | TRBD1 | TRBV4-1 | CASSQGIRGTGLETQYF
TRBJ1-4 | NA | TRBV19 | CASSIMGSSNEKLFF
TRBJ2-7 | NA | TRBV6-5 | CASSYLPADNYEQYF
TRBJ2-1 | NA | TRBV11-2 | CASSLVPAGQFF
TRBJ2-3 | NA | TRBV7-9 | CASSPVFGSTDTQYF
TRBJ2-7 | NA | TRBV14 | CASSRYSGLELREQYF
TRBJ2-3 | NA | TRBV5-6 | CASSFSVYSTDTQYF
TRBJ2-3 | NA | TRBV19 | CASSIRTAGYTDTQYF
TRBJ2-3 | TRBD1 | TRBV5-4 | CASSLPGTARDTQYF
TRBJ2-3 | NA | TRBV15 | CATSRAPQDTDTQYF
TRBJ2-3 | NA | TRBV5-1 | CASSLAPTDRPDTQYF
TRBJ2-3 | TRBD2 | TRBV27 | CASSDGLAGYTDTQYF
TRBJ2-7 | NA | TRBV5-4 | CASSGSSLEQYF
TRBJ2-2 | NA | TRBV5-6 | CASSFVSGELFF
TRBJ2-7 | TRBD1 | TRBV6-6 | CASSCSGGTYEQYF
TRBJ1-6 | NA | TRBV2 | CASSEWGRMNSPLHF
TRBJ2-7 | NA | TRBV27 | CASTLWVGEQYF
TRBJ2-1 | NA | TRBV24-1 | CATSNNEQFF
TRBJ2-7 | NA | TRBV6-5 | CASSTHTTGEQYF
TRBJ1-3 | NA | TRBV28 | CASSSGHYSGNTIYF
TRBJ2-1 | NA | TRBV30 | CAWDLGWDEQFF
TRBJ1-4 | NA | TRBV30 | CAWSVRGNEKLFF
TRBJ2-7 | TRBD1 | TRBV4-2 | CASSQPGTGQEQYF
TRBJ1-1 | NA | TRBV9 | CASSGGEGPNTEAFF
TRBJ1-2 | TRBD1 | TRBV6-1 | CASSEARTGGYGYTF
TRBJ1-2 | TRBD1 | TRBV5-5 | CASSPATGGVYGYTF
TRBJ2-5 | NA | TRBV29-1 | CSVARETQYF
TRBJ2-1 | TRBD1 | TRBV4-3 | CASSQDRFLGQASYNEQFF
TRBJ1-4 | NA | TRBV20-1 | CSAEEGESDEKLFF
TRBJ2-1 | TRBD2 | TRBV27 | CASSPIAGTSGRDRFF